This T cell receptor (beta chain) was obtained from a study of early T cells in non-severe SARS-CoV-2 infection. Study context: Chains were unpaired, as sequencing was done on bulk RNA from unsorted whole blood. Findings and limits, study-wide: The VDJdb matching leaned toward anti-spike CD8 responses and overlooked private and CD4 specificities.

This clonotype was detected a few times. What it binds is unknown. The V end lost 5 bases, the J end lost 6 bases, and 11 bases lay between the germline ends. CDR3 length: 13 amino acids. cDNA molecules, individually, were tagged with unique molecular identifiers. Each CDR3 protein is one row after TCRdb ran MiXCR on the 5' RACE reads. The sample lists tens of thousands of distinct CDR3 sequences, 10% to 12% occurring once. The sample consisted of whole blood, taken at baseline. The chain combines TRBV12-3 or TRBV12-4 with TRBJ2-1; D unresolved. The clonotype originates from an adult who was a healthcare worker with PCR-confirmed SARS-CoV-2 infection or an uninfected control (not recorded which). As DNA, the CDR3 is TGTGCCAGCAGTATCACCGGGCCCAATGAGCAGTTCTTC. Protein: CASSITGPNEQFF.